The clone carrying this T cell receptor beta chain was counted once. Its antigen is currently unknown. This specimen belongs to a study of CD8 T cells in Susac syndrome. Broader study findings: That the number of individuals in its TCR sequencing and HLA analysis was relatively small was acknowledged by the study.

Sequencing of TCR beta, carried out with a high-throughput approach, was applied to CD8+ and CD4+ T cells from the blood. Controls comprised healthy donors matched for age and sex. RNA, at about 0.45 to 1 ug, was reverse transcribed with random hexamers. With immunoSEQ multiplex PCR, TCR beta CDR3 was amplified across 54 Vbeta and 13 Jbeta. In TCRdb, the immunoSEQ multiplex PCR reads were re-called with MiXCR into one record per CDR3 protein. The data hold over 100,000 distinct CDR3 sequences, with roughly 90% observed a single time. The CDR3 is 18 residues long. The J segment lost 3 bases and the V segment lost 5 bases, leaving 15 bases of the junction unmatched. The germline CDR1 and CDR2 sequences are SGHTA and FQGNSA.

The clonotype comes from a human donor in good health. The V and J genes are TRBV7-2 and TRBJ2-3, with 9 nucleotides matching TRBD2. Sequencing was carried out using CD8+ T cells from PBMCs. As DNA, the CDR3 is TGTGCCAGCAGCCCACCGACTAGCGGCCCTTGGGGGACAGATACGCAGTATTTT. It specifies CASSPPTSGPWGTDTQYF. Looking up the rest from reference TRBV7-2 and TRBJ2-3 gives the full variable domain: GAGVSQSPSNKVTEKGKDVELRCDPISGHTALYWYRQSLGQGLEFLIYFQGNSAPDKSGLPSDRFSAERTGGSVSTLTIQRTQQEDSAVYLCASSPPTSGPWGTDTQYFGPGTRLTVL.